This T cell receptor beta chain was sequenced for a study of type 1 and type 2 diabetes patients. Looking at the study overall: T cells were magnetically sorted from PBMCs as CD4+ or CD8+ subsets.

Study-level results: Some expanded clones seen only in T1D might occur in additional T2D or control samples.

Trimming shortened V by 3 bases and J by 0 bases, and 9 bases separated the two germline ends. This CDR3 spans 15 amino acids. Germline V gene sequence: CDR1 GTSNPN, CDR2 SVGIG (reference sequence). PCR was run on genomic DNA. A primer set of 30 forward and 13 reverse primers amplified the CDR3. Using its own MiXCR run on the multiplex PCR reads, TCRdb lists one record per CDR3 protein. Of 250,000 or so distinct CDR3 sequences listed, around 47% are singletons. Concerning this clonotype itself: The antigen is unknown.

The sequencing sample was made of peripheral blood mononuclear cells (PBMCs). This chain connects TRBV30 to TRBJ1-6; D not resolved. The sequence derives from a man younger than 35 with type 2 diabetes. CDR3 region: CAWRSGSSYNSPLHF. The DNA of the CDR3 is TGTGCCTGGAGGAGTGGGAGCTCCTATAATTCACCCCTCCACTTT.